Shown below are 14 T cell receptor beta chains from a single sample sequenced in a study of shared clonotypes between healthy human individuals. Repertoires were generated with immunoSEQ multiplex PCR, while TCRdb's copy carries only in-frame clones and drops some. This sample yields fewer than 100,000 clones, of which about two thirds are seen a single time; over 35% belongs to the top ten. Sequencing was carried out using memory CD8+ T cells sorted from blood. Subset in this sample: CD45RO+ cells pooled with CCR7-negative TemRA cells. The receptor set was obtained from a man aged 30-40 years in good health.

This clone has a single count. This sequence joins TRBV5-4 and TRBJ2-7; D may be TRBD1 (9 bases). Between the trimmed V and J ends, which lost 3 bases and 2 bases, there was a span of 15 bases. CDR1 is SGHNT and CDR2 is YYREEE in the germline V gene (reference sequence). There are 15 residues in the CDR3. DNA of the CDR3: TGTGCCAGCAGCTCGGGGGGGACAGGGACCTACGAGCAGTACTTC. This translates into CASSSGGTGTYEQYF.

This sequence joins TRBV6-4 and TRBJ2-5; 10 nucleotides match TRBD2. The germline V gene encodes CDR1 MRHNA and CDR2 SNTAGT. This CDR3 region has 16 residues. Trimming cost V 8 bases and J 4 bases; bases outside gene matches: 13. The CDR3 nucleotides are TGTGCCAGCTCTCCGACGGGAGCGGGAGGGTTAGAGACCCAGTACTTC. As protein: CASSPTGAGGLETQYF.

The genes are TRBV28 and TRBJ1-3, with D maybe TRBD1 (5 bases). CDR1 and CDR2 (germline): MDHEN, SYDVKM. Trimming left V 5 bases short and J 7 bases short, with 15 bases between. The CDR3 spans 14 residues. The DNA for the CDR3 is TGTGCCAGCAGTCCCGGGGGTAGGGTGAACACCATATATTTT. Its translation is CASSPGGRVNTIYF.

This chain's CDR3 is CASSEVGGNTDTQYF. The CDR3 region has the DNA TGTGCCAGCAGTGAAGTTGGGGGGAACACAGATACGCAGTATTTT. The chain employs TRBV6-1 and TRBJ2-3, with a tentative D call TRBD2 (6 bases). Trimming took off 1 base at V and 2 bases at J, with 10 bases between the two ends. Germline CDR1 is MNHNS and CDR2 is SASEGT. This CDR3 contains 15 residues.

This clone showed up just a few times. The germline gene is not matched at one end of the junction; a read error may be the cause. The chain has TRBV13 and TRBJ2-5; D might be TRBD1 or TRBD2, each matching 5 bases. The CDR3 covers 14 residues. Germline lookup yields CDR1 PRHDT and CDR2 FYEKMQ (reference sequence). CDR3 sequence reads: CASSSPWDQGTQYF. The DNA for the CDR3 is TGTGCCAGCAGCTCTCCCTGGGACCAAGGGACCCAGTACTTC.

V usage is TRBV7-2 and J usage is TRBJ1-1, with 7 bases that match TRBD1. The CDR3 is made up of 15 amino acids. CDR1 is SGHTA, CDR2 FQGNSA, per germline. V lost 0 bases, J lost 5 bases, and 6 bases stayed unmatched. The CDR3 loop is CASSLAAGGGTEAFF. The CDR3 DNA sequence: TGTGCCAGCAGCTTAGCGGCAGGGGGGGGAACTGAAGCTTTCTTT.

The J gene is TRBJ2-5, the V gene TRBV7-4, with D uncertain. Germline lookup yields CDR1 SGHVT and CDR2 SQSDAQ. The CDR3 runs 14 residues. Trimming took 2 bases from V and 5 from J, leaving 12 bases between them. The CDR3 region is CASSLLTSTETQYF. The CDR3 DNA is TGTGCCAGCAGCTTACTGACAAGCACGGAGACCCAGTACTTC.

The CDR3 DNA is TGCGCCAGCAGCCACCATTCCCAAGACAGGTACTATGGCTACACCTTC. It codes for CASSHHSQDRYYGYTF. The gene calls are TRBV4-3 and TRBJ1-2; tentatively, D is TRBD1 (6 bases). Looked up from germline, CDR1 is LGHNA and CDR2 is YSLEER. CDR3 length: 16 residues. V shed 3 bases and J shed 3 bases, with 17 bases lying between them.

This sequence joins TRBV6-5 and TRBJ2-1, with D perhaps matching TRBD2 (5 bases). The germline V gene has CDR1 MNHEY and CDR2 SVGAGI. With 0 bases removed from V and 6 bases from J, the gap between germline ends came to 12 bases. The CDR3 totals 15 residues. As DNA, the CDR3 is TGTGCCAGCAGTTACTCGAGGGAGACCGGCAATGAGCAGTTCTTC. Encoded protein: CASSYSRETGNEQFF.

V gene TRBV7-8 combines with J gene TRBJ2-3; no reliable D call. The CDR3 covers 16 residues. Trimming took off 3 bases at V and 0 bases at J, with 13 bases between the two ends. Germline CDR1 and CDR2: SGHVS and FQNEAQ. The CDR3 DNA reads TGTGCCAGCAGCTTTTTCTTTCAGCTTAGCACAGATACGCAGTATTTT. It yields the protein CASSFFFQLSTDTQYF.

The chain links TRBV28 to TRBJ2-1; possibly TRBD1 for D (6 bases). This CDR3 comprises 15 residues. V was trimmed by 6 bases and J by 5 bases, leaving 17 bases between them. Germline V gene lookup returns CDR1 MDHEN and CDR2 SYDVKM. The CDR3 protein is CASSRRHRANNEQFF. CDR3 nucleotide sequence: TGTGCCAGCAGCCGGCGGCACAGGGCGAACAATGAGCAGTTCTTC.

The V gene is TRBV28, the J gene TRBJ2-5; D is perhaps TRBD2 (6 bases). The CDR3 has 13 residues. Per germline, CDR1 MDHEN and CDR2 SYDVKM. Trimming pared 2 bases from V and 5 bases from J, leaving 9 bases between. DNA for the CDR3: TGTGCCAGCAGTTTAACGGGGAGGGAGACCCAGTACTTC. The encoded protein is CASSLTGRETQYF.

The V gene is TRBV7-6, the J gene TRBJ2-3; TRBD1 matches 9 bases. The ends lost 0 bases at V and 4 bases at J; junction bases unmatched: 17. CDR3 length equals 20 residues. Germline V gives CDR1 SGHVS, CDR2 FNYEAQ. This CDR3 reads CASSLAGIGTGRSGADTQYF. CDR3 in DNA: TGTGCCAGCAGCTTAGCGGGTATTGGGACAGGGCGTTCCGGGGCAGATACGCAGTATTTT.

The chain carries TRBV7-6 and TRBJ2-2; D might be TRBD1 (6 bases). Trimming took off 2 bases at V and 1 base at J, with 11 bases between the two ends. The germline CDR1 and CDR2 sequences are SGHVS and FNYEAQ. This CDR3 spans 16 amino acids. The CDR3 sequence: CASSLRSGQNTGELFF. The CDR3 DNA is TGTGCCAGCAGCTTAAGGTCGGGACAGAACACCGGGGAGCTGTTTTTT.